This T cell receptor (beta chain) was identified in a study of blood T cell repertoires in COVID-19. About the research overall: PBMCs, B-cell-depleted T cells, or T cells were the source of the cDNA or gDNA that made up the material.

V lost 4 bases and J lost 7, with 11 bases in between. This CDR3 contains 12 residues. Germline-derived CDR1 and CDR2 are SQVTM and ANQGSEA. Only in-frame clones appear in the TCRdb table, and some are missing; sequencing was by immunoSEQ multiplex PCR. There are roughly 59,000 clones in the sample; 65% to 85% occur only once, and 5.5% to 7% lies in the top ten. The chain employs TRBV29-1 and TRBJ1-5; no definite D call. The TCR was taken from a woman aged 45-65 years with active or convalescent COVID-19. The sequencing input was peripheral blood. CDR3 nucleotides: TGCAGCGTTGGCGGGAGAAACCAGCCCCAGCATTTT. It specifies CSVGGRNQPQHF.